A selection of T cell receptor beta chains follows, all from one sample in a study of neurological immune-mediated disorders. In TCRdb, the 5' RACE reads were re-called with MiXCR into one record per CDR3 protein. The data show over 70,000 distinct CDR3 sequences, about a tenth seen once. The sample taken for sequencing was PBMCs. These receptors all stem from a man aged 30 to 45 in good health. CDR3s include the opening cysteine and the closing phenylalanine or tryptophan. A D gene is named only where the DNA matches it firmly. The size entry is marked missing in some rows and otherwise reads once, few, many or a size class.

>TRBV7-9|NA|many|TRBJ1-1
CASSFSGARNTEAFF
TGTGCCAGCAGCTTTAGCGGGGCGAGGAACACTGAAGCTTTCTTT
>TRBV4-1|NA|many|TRBJ2-7
CASSQVLGSLREQYF
TGCGCCAGCAGCCAAGTTCTCGGGAGCCTCCGCGAGCAGTACTTC
>TRBV20-1|TRBD2|many|TRBJ2-1
CSARDEGLAGELEQFF
TGCAGTGCTAGAGATGAGGGACTAGCGGGAGAGCTTGAGCAGTTCTTC
>TRBV5-1|NA|many|TRBJ2-4
CASSLVYRTTLAKNIQYF
TGCGCCAGCAGCTTGGTGTATAGGACTACTCTAGCCAAAAACATTCAGTACTTC
>TRBV15|NA|many|TRBJ1-1
CATSRDPFMNTEAFF
TGTGCCACCAGCAGAGATCCGTTCATGAACACTGAAGCTTTCTTT
>TRBV30|TRBD2|NA|TRBJ2-1
CAWSDGLAASYNEQFF
TGTGCCTGGAGCGACGGACTAGCGGCCTCCTACAATGAGCAGTTCTTC
>TRBV10-1|NA|many|TRBJ2-5
CASSESSGQETQYF
TGCGCCAGCAGTGAGTCTAGCGGACAAGAGACCCAGTACTTC
>TRBV11-1|TRBD1|many|TRBJ2-1
CASSLVPYISDRGEYNEQFF
TGTGCCAGCAGCTTAGTCCCTTATATCAGCGACAGGGGGGAATACAATGAGCAGTTCTTC
>TRBV5-1|NA|NA|TRBJ1-2
CASSLDPRPANYGYTF
TGCGCCAGCAGCTTGGACCCCAGGCCCGCTAACTATGGCTACACCTTC
>TRBV11-1|TRBD2|many|TRBJ2-1
CASNTLAGGLTSGRSNEQFF
TGTGCCAGCAACACCCTGGCGGGGGGTCTGACTAGCGGGAGGTCGAATGAGCAGTTCTTC
>TRBV5-1|NA|many|TRBJ2-5
CASSHPGRSGEETQYF
TGCGCCAGCAGTCACCCGGGACGCTCCGGGGAAGAGACCCAGTACTTC
>TRBV12-3/TRBV12-4|TRBD2|many|TRBJ2-1
CASSPPSGGYNEQFF
TGTGCCAGCAGTCCCCCTAGCGGAGGCTACAATGAGCAGTTCTTC
>TRBV15|NA|NA|TRBJ2-2
CATGTQNTGELFF
TGTGCCACGGGGACCCAGAACACCGGGGAGCTGTTTTTT
>TRBV5-1|NA|many|TRBJ1-2
CASVHPQDNYGYTF
TGCGCCAGCGTCCACCCACAGGATAACTATGGCTACACCTTC
>TRBV29-1|NA|many|TRBJ1-3
CSVHQGLTGNTIYF
TGCAGCGTCCATCAGGGGTTAACGGGAAACACCATATATTTT
>TRBV20-1|NA|many|TRBJ2-1
CSRLASSYNEQFF
TGCAGCCGACTTGCAAGCTCCTACAATGAGCAGTTCTTC
>TRBV18|NA|many|TRBJ2-1
CASSPVDGGSYNEQFF
TGTGCCAGCTCACCAGTCGACGGGGGCTCCTACAATGAGCAGTTCTTC
>TRBV29-1|NA|many|TRBJ1-2
CSVGGTLNYGYTF
TGCAGCGTTGGAGGGACTCTCAACTATGGCTACACCTTC
>TRBV10-2|NA|many|TRBJ2-5
CASRRGEETQYF
TGCGCCAGCAGAAGAGGGGAGGAGACCCAGTACTTC
>TRBV3-1|TRBD2|NA|TRBJ2-5
CASSQDLLAGGPGRETQYF
TGTGCCAGCAGCCAAGACCTACTAGCGGGAGGGCCCGGCAGGGAGACCCAGTACTTC
>TRBV20-1|NA|many|TRBJ1-2
CSANGGGGYTF
TGCAGTGCGAACGGCGGTGGTGGCTACACCTTC
>TRBV29-1|NA|many|TRBJ2-1
CSVAGAGQANEQFF
TGCAGCGTTGCCGGGGCCGGTCAGGCGAATGAGCAGTTCTTC
>TRBV29-1|NA|many|TRBJ2-7
CSVLRDSYEQYF
TGCAGCGTTCTAAGGGATTCCTACGAGCAGTACTTC
>TRBV20-1|NA|many|TRBJ2-7
CSARRDSSYEQYF
TGCAGTGCACGGCGGGACAGTAGTTACGAGCAGTACTTC
>TRBV20-1|TRBD1|many|TRBJ1-5
CSALTTGRQHF
TGCAGTGCCCTCACGACAGGGCGCCAGCATTTT
>TRBV18|NA|many|TRBJ2-3
CASSPRTDTQYF
TGTGCCAGCTCACCTCGGACAGATACGCAGTATTTT
>TRBV18|NA|NA|TRBJ2-5
CASSPQQETQYF
TGTGCCAGCTCACCACAGCAAGAGACCCAGTACTTC
>TRBV7-7|TRBD1|many|TRBJ2-2
CASSTGQGATGELFF
TGTGCCAGCAGTACGGGACAGGGGGCAACCGGGGAGCTGTTTTTT
>TRBV7-6|TRBD2|many|TRBJ2-4
CATNDEYSGRKNIQYF
TGTGCCACCAACGATGAATATAGCGGGAGGAAAAACATTCAGTACTTC
>TRBV7-2|TRBD1|few|TRBJ1-6
CASSPKPGGPLNSPLHF
TGTGCCAGCAGTCCCAAGCCAGGGGGCCCTCTAAATTCACCCCTCCACTTT
>TRBV5-1|TRBD2|NA|TRBJ2-2
CASSLRLATLTGELFF
TGCGCCAGCAGCTTGAGACTAGCGACCCTCACCGGGGAGCTGTTTTTT
>TRBV5-5|TRBD1|many|TRBJ2-5
CASSIDRGDYQYF
TGTGCCAGCAGCATTGACAGGGGGGATTACCAGTACTTC
>TRBV5-1|NA|NA|TRBJ2-1
CTSSSTGEAYNEQFF
TGCACCAGCAGCTCAACCGGGGAGGCCTACAATGAGCAGTTCTTC
>TRBV28|NA|many|TRBJ1-2
CASSLKLHYGYTF
TGTGCCAGCAGTTTGAAACTTCACTATGGCTACACCTTC
>TRBV28|TRBD1|many|TRBJ2-4
CASRRQGSKNIQYF
TGTGCCAGCAGAAGACAGGGATCCAAAAACATTCAGTACTTC
>TRBV27|NA|many|TRBJ1-5
CASRVSSGNQPQHF
TGTGCCAGCCGGGTGAGTTCAGGCAATCAGCCCCAGCATTTT
>TRBV7-9|NA|many|TRBJ2-1
CASTRGESYNEQFF
TGTGCCAGCACCCGAGGGGAGTCCTACAATGAGCAGTTCTTC
>TRBV29-1|NA|many|TRBJ2-1
CSPLSLANHNEQFF
TGCAGCCCATTGAGCCTAGCGAACCACAATGAGCAGTTCTTC
>TRBV29-1|TRBD2|many|TRBJ2-4
CSVEEWEGVDKNIQYF
TGCAGCGTTGAAGAGTGGGAGGGAGTCGACAAAAACATTCAGTACTTC
>TRBV6-5|NA|many|TRBJ2-6
CASRTGANVLTF
TGTGCCAGCAGGACTGGGGCCAACGTCCTGACTTTC
>TRBV28|NA|NA|TRBJ2-5
CASTLEWGMKTQYF
TGTGCCAGCACGCTGGAGTGGGGCATGAAGACCCAGTACTTC
>TRBV6-1|NA|many|TRBJ1-5
CASTLQDSNQPQHF
TGTGCCAGCACCTTACAGGATAGCAATCAGCCCCAGCATTTT
>TRBV7-2|TRBD2|many|TRBJ2-3
CASSSRTSGTSDTQYF
TGTGCCAGCAGCTCCCGGACTAGCGGGACCTCAGATACGCAGTATTTT
>TRBV2|TRBD2|many|TRBJ2-7
CASSRAGGPHEQYF
TGTGCCAGCAGTCGAGCGGGAGGGCCCCACGAGCAGTACTTC
>TRBV24-1|NA|many|TRBJ2-5
CATSEAGFPQYF
TGTGCCACCAGTGAAGCAGGGTTCCCCCAGTACTTC
>TRBV5-1|TRBD1|NA|TRBJ1-5
CASSPQGPASNQPQHF
TGCGCCAGCAGCCCACAGGGGCCAGCCAGCAATCAGCCCCAGCATTTT
>TRBV12-3/TRBV12-4|TRBD2|few|TRBJ2-3
CASSRLAGVSTDTQYF
TGTGCCAGCAGTCGACTAGCGGGTGTAAGCACAGATACGCAGTATTTT
>TRBV12-5|NA|many|TRBJ2-2
CASGLYRQARATGELFF
TGTGCTAGTGGTCTCTACCGACAGGCCCGCGCCACCGGGGAGCTGTTTTTT
>TRBV6-5|TRBD1|many|TRBJ1-1
CASRGRGGENTEAFF
TGTGCCAGCCGAGGACGAGGGGGCGAGAACACTGAAGCTTTCTTT
>TRBV5-1|TRBD1|many|TRBJ1-4
CASSVGQGASANEKLFF
TGCGCCAGCAGCGTGGGACAGGGGGCCTCAGCTAATGAAAAACTGTTTTTT
>TRBV7-3|NA|few|TRBJ2-3
CASSLTSGPDTQYF
TGTGCCAGCAGCTTAACGTCGGGCCCAGATACGCAGTATTTT
>TRBV5-1|TRBD1|many|TRBJ1-4
CASSAGTGGGGNEKLFF
TGCGCCAGCAGCGCCGGGACAGGGGGCGGGGGAAATGAAAAACTGTTTTTT
>TRBV20-1|NA|many|TRBJ1-6
CSALPGGSYNSPLHF
TGCAGTGCTCTCCCCGGGGGCTCCTATAATTCACCCCTCCACTTT
>TRBV24-1|TRBD2|many|TRBJ2-3
CATSDPTALAGADTQYF
TGTGCCACCAGTGATCCGACCGCACTAGCGGGAGCAGATACGCAGTATTTT
>TRBV20-1|NA|many|TRBJ2-2
CSAIRGAGELFF
TGCAGTGCCATAAGGGGGGCCGGGGAGCTGTTTTTT